These 2 T cell receptor beta chains originate from one sample sequenced in a study of blood T cells in healthy people across ages. The use of a sample-barcoded 5' primer and a J-beta primer mix characterized a second PCR of roughly 6 to 11 cycles. TCRdb fed the 5' RACE reads into MiXCR, producing one record per CDR3 protein. The sample carries about 1,500,000 distinct CDR3 sequences, approximately 30% recorded once. Sequencing was done on a sample of blood. These receptors were taken from a woman aged 30 to 39 in good health.

For this clonotype: A much larger clone lies one base from this, so it may be a read error. The genes are TRBV29-1 and TRBJ2-3; 10 bases map to TRBD2. Germline values: CDR1 SQVTM, CDR2 ANQGSEA. The trim removed 7 bases at V and 6 bases at J, leaving 10 bases unmatched. This CDR3 is built from 14 residues. The chain's CDR3 is CSALAGEFCDTQYF. CDR3 nucleotides: TGCAGCGCTCTAGCGGGAGAATTTTGTGATACGCAGTATTTT.

The chain uses TRBV2 and TRBJ2-1; 10 nucleotides align to TRBD1. In germline, CDR1 is SNHLY, CDR2 FYNNEI. The length of the CDR3 is 16 residues. Trimming took 2 bases from V and 10 from J; bases not matched to a gene: 11. As DNA, the CDR3 is TGTGCCAGCAGTGAACCCGACAGGGGGCGAGGTAGGGAGCAGTTCTTC. Translated, it gives CASSEPDRGRGREQFF.